These 9 T cell receptor beta chains were sequenced from one sample in a study of blood T cell repertoires in COVID-19 (TCRdb year 2020). Libraries came from the immunoSEQ multiplex PCR assay. TCRdb holds this immuneACCESS table with in-frame rearrangements only. Some clones are missing; in checked studies, unresolved V genes explain under half, and the rest has no known cause. For this sample the table gives over 600,000 clones, of which over 80% were detected only once. The top ten clonotypes cover over 0.2% of the sample. The sample consisted of peripheral blood. These receptors all stem from a young woman with acute or convalescent COVID-19.

The rearrangement links TRBV5-1 to TRBJ2-1, with TRBD1 matching over 10 bases. The CDR3 runs 15 residues. Germline trimming cut 1 base from V and 4 bases from J; bases unmatched to any gene: 2. Germline-derived CDR1 and CDR2 are SGHRS and YFSETQ. CDR3 residues: CASSLWDRGYNEQFF. CDR3 nucleotide sequence: TGCGCCAGCAGCTTGTGGGACAGGGGATACAATGAGCAGTTCTTC.

The chain joins TRBV7-6 to TRBJ2-1, with D hard to call. The CDR3 runs to 15 residues. Germline CDR1 SGHVS, CDR2 FNYEAQ. With 1 base removed from V and 0 bases from J, the gap between germline ends came to 7 bases. The CDR3, as DNA: TGTGCCAGCAGCTTAGGTTCTAGCTCCTACAATGAGCAGTTCTTC. Protein: CASSLGSSSYNEQFF. The whole variable domain, remainder taken from reference TRBV7-6 and TRBJ2-1, is GAGVSQSPRYKVTKRGQDVALRCDPISGHVSLYWYRQALGQGPEFLTYFNYEAQQDKSGLPNDRFSAERPEGSISTLTIQRTEQRDSAMYRCASSLGSSSYNEQFFGPGTRLTVL.

This clone has just one count. CDR3 region: CASQMNTEAFF. CDR3 nucleotide sequence: TGTGCCAGCCAAATGAACACTGAAGCTTTCTTT. This chain uses TRBV12-3 or TRBV12-4 with TRBJ1-1; D not certain. The CDR3 runs 11 residues. The V end was cut by 8 bases, the J end by 0 bases, with 4 bases between.

CDR3 residues: CASSQTSWADTQYF. The CDR3 coding sequence is TGTGCCAGCAGTCAGACTAGCTGGGCAGATACGCAGTATTTT. The chain joins TRBV9 to TRBJ2-3; TRBD2 matches 7 bases. Germline-derived CDR1 and CDR2 are SGDLS and YYNGEE. V dropped 5 bases and J dropped 4; count of bases not matched to a gene: 7. The CDR3 runs 14 residues.

The chain has TRBV7-2 and TRBJ1-2; maybe TRBD1 (6 bases). The germline V gene encodes CDR1 SGHTA and CDR2 FQGNSA. This CDR3 spans 14 amino acids. Trimming took off 5 bases at V and 8 bases at J, with 18 bases between the two ends. CDR3 sequence (DNA): TGTGCCAGCAGCCGGGGGGGCGAGGCATCCGGCTACACCTTC. Amino acid sequence: CASSRGGEASGYTF. The full variable domain, completed using reference TRBV7-2 and TRBJ1-2, is GAGVSQSPSNKVTEKGKDVELRCDPISGHTALYWYRQSLGQGLEFLIYFQGNSAPDKSGLPSDRFSAERTGGSVSTLTIQRTQQEDSAVYLCASSRGGEASGYTFGSGTRLTVV.

The chain joins TRBV27 to TRBJ2-7; D remains unclear. Germline CDR1 is MNHEY and CDR2 is SMNVEV (reference sequence). CDR3 size: 11 residues. The V end was cut by 5 bases, the J end by 3 bases, with 5 bases between. CDR3 sequence: CASSNHYEQYF. The DNA of the CDR3 is TGTGCCAGCAGTAATCACTACGAGCAGTACTTC.

This chain links TRBV14 with TRBJ1-2; no definite D call. V dropped 0 bases and J dropped 4 bases, with 9 bases sitting between them. Germline V gives CDR1 SGHDN, CDR2 FVKESK. CDR3 length equals 14 residues. The CDR3 region is CASSQDKRSYGYTF. Here the CDR3 DNA reads TGTGCCAGCAGCCAAGATAAAAGGAGCTATGGCTACACCTTC.

A note on this clone: The same CDR3 is also encoded by other DNA sequences in this sample. This chain joins TRBV5-1 and TRBJ2-1; TRBD2 aligns across 7 bases. The CDR3 spans 15 residues. V was clipped by 0 bases and J by 1 base; unmatched bases: 1. In germline, CDR1 is SGHRS, CDR2 YFSETQ. This chain's CDR3 is CASSLEGLSYNEQFF. CDR3 DNA: TGCGCCAGCAGCTTGGAGGGACTATCCTACAATGAGCAGTTCTTC.

This chain links TRBV9 with TRBJ2-1; 9 bases fit TRBD2. Germline CDR1 and CDR2: SGDLS and YYNGEE. The CDR3 covers 18 residues. Trimming removed 4 bases from V and 10 bases from J; junction bases left unmatched: 21. CDR3 DNA sequence: TGTGCCAGCAGCCCTCTAATCCCCCCTAGCGGGGAGTTAGGGGAGCAGTTCTTC. Its protein product is CASSPLIPPSGELGEQFF.